This T cell receptor beta chain was recorded in a study of T-cell reconstitution after alpha-beta-depleted transplantation in children. V lost 5 bases, J lost 0 bases, and 17 bases lay in between. The V gene's germline CDR1 is SGHVS and CDR2 FQNEAQ. This CDR3 contains 16 residues. Findings and caveats of the study: Surviving recipient T cells and intrathymic progenitors accounted for some patients' high TCRbeta diversity at day 60. Expanded graft clones, several hundred of them, were reportedly the source of alpha-beta T cells about two months after transplant. T cells produced anew were the main source of T-cell counts and diversity one year after transplant.

TCRbeta library preparation incorporated unique molecular identifiers. TCRdb analysed the PCR reads with MiXCR anew, one entry per CDR3 protein. The sample holds about 98,000 distinct CDR3 sequences, under 7% seen once. This clonotype was counted many times. The antigen is not known. The rearrangement uses TRBV7-8 and TRBJ2-7; TRBD2 is a possible D gene (5 bases). The sequencing here drew on PBMCs, mostly from graft donor cells, taken 60 days after TCRalphabeta/CD19-depleted stem cell transplant. The sequence derives from a female patient aged 2-10 years who had a stem cell transplant for Fanconi anemia, so the T cells may come from the graft donor. CDR3 in amino acids: CASSLRSAESSYEQYF. The CDR3 bases are TGTGCCAGCAGCCTCAGGTCAGCGGAGAGCTCCTACGAGCAGTACTTC.